This TCR beta chain was sequenced in a study of vaccination and CD4 T cells after COVID-19. Looking at the study overall: The study collected post-vaccine samples a median around 76 days after dose two, with a range of 14 to 241.

Sequence data for DNA of cultured CD4+ T cells were generated by the Oncomine TCR Beta short-read assay. TCRdb re-called the PCR reads through MiXCR, storing one row per CDR3 protein. The sample has some 10,000 distinct CDR3 sequences, roughly two thirds seen once. Regarding this clonotype: The antigen is not known.

This CDR3 is 15 amino acids long. Germline V lookup: CDR1 SNHLY, CDR2 FYNNEI. V lost 7 bases and J lost 7; bases outside the gene matches: 10. Sample treatment: approximately nine-day PBMC culture with coronavirus spike peptide pools or control peptides (ViraFEST assay). Via ViraFEST, peptide pools expanded antigen-specific T cells before TCR sequencing. There were positive PCR dates ranging from March to December 2020, all predating US Alpha, Beta and Delta variants. Material for sequencing was CD4+ T cells from blood, cultured in vitro. The genes are TRBV2 and TRBJ1-6, with 7 bases aligning to TRBD1. This sequence originates from a human donor who had recovered from COVID-19. The CDR3 DNA reads TGTGCCAGCAATCTCGACAGGGTGGACAATTCACCCCTCCACTTT. It specifies CASNLDRVDNSPLHF.